What follows is one TCR beta chain and its context. Its cognate antigen has yet to be identified. Per-nucleotide qualities are absent, and no much larger clonotype sits a single base away. The CDR3 regions of human TCRbeta chains were subjected to immunosequencing. Under the source paper's analysis protocol: TCRs in the repertoires were compared against a reference library of SARS-CoV-2-specific TCRs that had been generated with the MIRA antigen-specificity platform. Breadth was defined as the fraction of unique TCRs that were SARS-CoV-2-associated, and depth was defined as the fraction of total T cells that were SARS-CoV-2-associated. Each spike-specific TCR was assigned to its reactive spike region and to a CD4 or CD8 class using the MIRA data. Log10-transformed breadth and depth values were compared by one-way ANOVA with Sidak's multiple comparisons tests. TCRdb took this table from immuneACCESS and kept in-frame rearrangements with V and J called. Such tables lack part of the clones; where checked against another copy, unresolved V genes explain under half of the gap, and the rest is unexplained. D and trimming come from the DNA, and the V and J calls and clone size come from that table. A total of some 180,000 clones appear in this sample, about 93% of them only once. Together, the top ten hold 0.8% to 1.3% of the sample.

This record comes from a study of T cell responses to AZD1222 COVID-19 vaccine (TCRdb year 2021). In terms of the full investigation: A total of more than 230 trial participants underwent TCR sequencing, of whom approximately 200 had received two doses of AZD1222 and about 26 had received two doses of the MenACWY control vaccine. Trial participants were enrolled into age subgroups of 18-55, 56-69 and 70-plus years, which contained around 150, 29 and 61 TCR-sequenced participants, respectively.

Beyond this particular receptor, the publication reports: Because no samples from the day 14 peak response were available, repertoires could be characterized only after the peak T cell response. In the small 56-69-year group, the increase in depth fell short of significance, most likely because of low power. Reportedly, almost half of the unique spike-specific TCRs recognized epitopes lying outside the regions that are mutated in the B.1.351 and B.1.1.7 variants. Participants were mostly white British and included more females than males, and it was suggested by the authors that clonal diversity may have been underestimated. Vaccine-associated CD4 TCRs spanned the whole spike protein, with dominant responses in regions 160-218 and 743-854. Conclusions about previously exposed vaccinees were limited because only six or seven AZD1222 recipients were SARS-CoV-2 seropositive at baseline. After two AZD1222 doses, spike-specific TCR breadth and depth were significantly higher than at day 0 and than in MenACWY recipients.

According to the study, the label for this sample's time point signals: about 28 days (+/-7) after the second vaccine dose. This specimen's treatment or condition label, per the study, means: meningococcal conjugate vaccine given as trial control. Vaccinee samples came from UK trials COV001 and COV002, including a single-blind randomized controlled phase 2/3 trial of AZD1222 (ChAdOx1 nCoV-19) in healthy adults. For TCRbeta chain sequencing, PBMC samples from trial participants were taken at day 0 and at day 28 after the second dose. The sequence was collected from an adult who received the MenACWY meningococcal vaccine as a control. Sequencing was performed on peripheral blood, taken 28 days after the second dose of the MenACWY control vaccine.

The sequenced DNA is TGTGCCAGCAGTGACTCCTTTAGCGGGACCGCTACGCAGTATTTT. This translates into CASSDSFSGTATQYF. The sequence joins TRBV6-4 to TRBJ2-3; a stretch of 8 junction bases matches TRBD2. The germline V and J ends show losses of 0 bases and 8 bases respectively, and no gene match explains 7 bases of the junction. For CDR1 and CDR2, the germline V gene lists MRHNA and SNTAGT. The CDR3 measures 15 amino acids from cysteine to phenylalanine. Of the read, only the CDR3 DNA is kept; its 45 bases are in frame from base 1.